One and the same sample provided the 20 T cell receptor beta chains below, sequenced in a study of blood T cell repertoires in COVID-19. Using immunoSEQ multiplex PCR, the repertoire was profiled, and TCRdb retains in-frame clones only, with some absent. This table has 100,000 to 150,000 clones, roughly 84% appearing once. Material: peripheral blood. Source of these receptors: an elderly woman with acute or convalescent COVID-19.

The chain is built from TRBV6-2 or TRBV6-3 and TRBJ2-1; 8 bases match TRBD2. V was clipped by 4 bases and J by 5 bases; unmatched bases: 7. The CDR3 is 15 amino acids. Germline V gives CDR1 MNHEY, CDR2 SVGEGT. In DNA, the CDR3 is TGTGCCAGCAGTTCACCGGGACTAGTTAACAATGAGCAGTTCTTC. Translation gives CASSSPGLVNNEQFF.

The V and J genes are TRBV9 and TRBJ1-1, with unresolved D. CDR1 and CDR2 from the germline V gene are SGDLS and YYNGEE. The V end was cut by 3 bases, the J end by 0 bases, with 9 bases between. The CDR3 runs 14 residues. As DNA, the CDR3 is TGTGCCAGCAGCGGAAACGCGATGAACACTGAAGCTTTCTTT. It is translated as CASSGNAMNTEAFF.

The chain couples TRBV9 to TRBJ1-3; TRBD1 might be the D (5 bases). Germline V lookup: CDR1 SGDLS, CDR2 YYNGEE. This CDR3 is built from 16 residues. The V gene lost 0 bases and the J gene lost 4 bases, with 14 bases spanning the gap. The CDR3 loop is CASSVGDYTAGNTIYF. As DNA, the CDR3 is TGTGCCAGCAGCGTAGGGGACTACACGGCGGGAAACACCATATATTTT.

J is TRBJ1-2 and V is TRBV6-5; weak D call: TRBD1 (5 bases). V lost 0 bases and J lost 8, with 19 bases in between. CDR1 is MNHEY, CDR2 SVGAGI, per germline. The CDR3 has 16 amino acids. The CDR3 region has the DNA TGTGCCAGCAGTTACTCTGTCATCGTCCGACAGAAGGGCTACACCTTC. It encodes CASSYSVIVRQKGYTF.

This chain joins TRBV14 and TRBJ1-2; tentatively, D is TRBD1 (5 bases). Per the germline V gene, CDR1 is SGHDN and CDR2 is FVKESK. V lost 2 bases, J lost 5 bases, and 15 bases lay in between. The CDR3 spans 15 residues. In nucleotides, the CDR3 is TGTGCCAGCAGCCAATCTCGGGGGTTGGGGTATGGCTACACCTTC. The encoded protein is CASSQSRGLGYGYTF.

This clone was observed a handful of times. The junction departs from germline at one end; a sequencing error may be responsible. This chain joins TRBV4-2 and TRBJ1-2; TRBD1 matches at 9 bases. CDR3 length equals 15 residues. The V gene's germline CDR1 is LGHNA and CDR2 YNFKEQ. The CDR3 region has the DNA TGTGCCAGCAGCAAAGACCTACAGGGGGCTGGAGGCTACACCTTC. It yields the protein CASSKDLQGAGGYTF.

The J gene is TRBJ1-5, the V gene TRBV5-5, with D possibly TRBD1 on 5 matching bases. There are 14 residues in the CDR3. The V end was cut by 4 bases, the J end by 3 bases, with 11 bases between. The V gene's germline CDR1 is SGHKS and CDR2 YYEKEE (reference sequence). The CDR3 reads CASSDTGNNQPQHF. DNA of the CDR3: TGTGCCAGCAGCGATACAGGAAACAATCAGCCCCAGCATTTT. The full variable domain, rest sourced from reference TRBV5-5 and TRBJ1-5, is DAGVTQSPTHLIKTRGQQVTLRCSPISGHKSVSWYQQVLGQGPQFIFQYYEKEERGRGNFPDRFSARQFPNYSSELNVNALLLGDSALYLCASSDTGNNQPQHFGDGTRLSIL.

The CDR3 DNA reads TGTGCCAGCAGCCAAGATCTGGAGCGGTACAATGAGCAGTTCTTC. This encodes CASSQDLERYNEQFF. This rearrangement joins TRBV3-1 (or the pseudogene TRBV3-2) to TRBJ2-1; a possible D gene is TRBD2 (5 bases). The CDR3 contains 15 residues. CDR1 is LGHDT and CDR2 is YNNKEL in the germline V gene (reference sequence). The ends were cut back, 0 bases at V and 4 bases at J, with 10 bases in the middle.

The V gene is TRBV28, the J gene TRBJ2-7; no clear D. This CDR3 is built from 14 residues. V lost 2 bases and J 4 bases, leaving 12 bases between the germline ends. CDR1 and CDR2 (germline): MDHEN, SYDVKM. The CDR3 loop reads CASSLIENSYEQYF. The CDR3, as DNA: TGTGCCAGCAGTTTAATTGAGAATTCTTACGAGCAGTACTTC.

Comments on this clone: Germline and junction disagree at one end, which may indicate a read error. The chain has TRBV7-8 and TRBJ2-7, with TRBD1 matching 7 bases. CDR1 is SGHVS, CDR2 FQNEAQ, per germline. This CDR3 spans 13 amino acids. The CDR3 region has the DNA TGTGCCAGCAGCTTAGGGCTCGGACAGGCCCCCAACTTC. Translated, it gives CASSLGLGQAPNF.

The CDR3 is CASGRGGGYTF. CDR3 in DNA: TGTGCCAGCGGGAGGGGAGGTGGCTACACCTTC. The V and J genes are TRBV27 and TRBJ1-2; D is possibly TRBD1 (5 bases). CDR1 and CDR2 from the germline V gene are MNHEY and SMNVEV (reference sequence). The CDR3 covers 11 residues. Trimming stripped 8 bases from V and 7 bases from J, with 11 bases between.

V and J are TRBV25-1 and TRBJ1-3, with D unclear. The CDR3 contains 12 residues. The V gene's germline CDR1 is MGHDK and CDR2 SYGVNS. The V end was cut by 4 bases, the J end by 4 bases, with 5 bases between. The CDR3 is CASSAGGNTIYF. The CDR3 nucleotides read TGTGCCAGCAGTGCGGGGGGAAACACCATATATTTT.

This chain uses TRBV28 with TRBJ2-2; 9 nucleotides line up with TRBD1. This CDR3 is 15 amino acids long. The V segment lost 3 bases and the J segment 4 bases; nucleotides outside the gene matches: 3. Germline V lookup: CDR1 MDHEN, CDR2 SYDVKM. The CDR3 spells CASSFRQGGTGELFF. Here the CDR3 DNA reads TGTGCCAGCAGTTTTCGACAGGGGGGCACCGGGGAGCTGTTTTTT.

This sequence joins TRBV5-1 and TRBJ2-4; TRBD1 is a possible D gene (6 bases). Germline CDR1 is SGHRS and CDR2 is YFSETQ. This CDR3 region has 12 residues. V lost 4 bases and J 8 bases, leaving 10 bases between the germline ends. In DNA, the CDR3 is TGCGCCAGCAGCACAGGGAAGGACATTCAGTACTTC. As protein: CASSTGKDIQYF.

The chain recombines TRBV2 with TRBJ1-5; tentatively, D is TRBD1 (6 bases). The CDR3 covers 13 residues. V dropped 6 bases and J dropped 2 bases, with 8 bases sitting between them. From germline, CDR1 is SNHLY and CDR2 FYNNEI. The CDR3: CASSRQGNQPQHF. The CDR3 region has the DNA TGTGCCAGCAGCCGACAGGGCAATCAGCCCCAGCATTTT.

The CDR3 DNA reads TGTGCCAGCAGTTCCAAGGACAGGGTTGGTTACACCTTC. This codes for CASSSKDRVGYTF. The chain has TRBV12-3 or TRBV12-4 and TRBJ1-2; 8 bases agree with TRBD1. CDR3 length equals 13 residues. With 4 bases clipped from V and 11 bases from J, the junction kept 9 bases outside the gene matches.

The CDR3 nucleotides are TGCGCCAGCAGCTTCCAGGGTATCTCCTACAATGAGCAGTTCTTC. Protein sequence: CASSFQGISYNEQFF. V gene TRBV5-1 combines with J gene TRBJ2-1; maybe TRBD1 (5 bases). The CDR3 runs 15 residues. V lost 2 bases, J lost 0 bases, and 9 bases lay in between. The germline V gene has CDR1 SGHRS and CDR2 YFSETQ.

The chain couples TRBV11-2 to TRBJ1-1, with 7 bases lining up with TRBD1. CDR3 length equals 15 residues. The V segment lost 0 bases and the J segment 2 bases; nucleotides outside the gene matches: 3. Germline V CDR1 and CDR2: SGHAT, FQNNGV. The CDR3 region has the DNA TGTGCCAGCAGCTTAGATCCAGGGGGAAACACTGAAGCTTTCTTT. It translates to CASSLDPGGNTEAFF.

This chain joins TRBV21-1 and TRBJ2-7; whether TRBD1, the table's D call, matches the DNA was not checked. TRBV21-1 is classified as a pseudogene. This CDR3 has 19 amino acids. CDR3 sequence reads: CASSKTGQGAFESGYEQYF. The CDR3 DNA reads TGTGCCAGCAGCAAAACCGGACAGGGGGCGTTCGAATCGGGCTACGAGCAGTACTTC.

V usage is TRBV20-1 and J usage is TRBJ1-5, with 9 bases lining up with TRBD1. The CDR3 length is 15 residues. The V segment lost 3 bases and the J segment 6 bases; nucleotides outside the gene matches: 9. Germline V gene lookup returns CDR1 DFQATT and CDR2 SNEGSKA (reference sequence). The CDR3, as DNA: TGCAGTGCTAGTCGGGGACAGGGCTCTAGTCAGCCCCAGCATTTT. It yields the protein CSASRGQGSSQPQHF.